This T cell receptor beta chain was found in a study of T cell responses to AZD1222 COVID-19 vaccine. V shed 4 bases and J shed 0 bases, with 10 bases lying between them. Germline CDR1 reads SGHNT; CDR2 reads YYREEE (reference sequence). The CDR3 sequence is 14 residues long. For this clone: What it recognizes is unknown.

Sequencing used immunoSEQ multiplex PCR; TCRdb keeps in-frame clones, though not all of them. The sample includes 46,000 or so clones, 90% seen only once; the top ten take over 30%. The study's findings and limits: Dominant CD4 TCR responses targeted spike regions 160-218 and 743-854. Donors were largely white British and mainly female; clonal diversity was possibly underestimated.

The input for sequencing was peripheral blood, taken 28 days after the second AZD1222 dose. This chain uses TRBV5-4 with TRBJ1-1, with D hard to call. The origin of this receptor is an adult who received the AZD1222 COVID-19 vaccine. The CDR3 region is CASSPTELNTEAFF. CDR3 sequence (DNA): TGTGCCAGCAGCCCGACGGAATTGAACACTGAAGCTTTCTTT.